The 21 T cell receptor beta chains reported below all come from one sample, sequenced in a study of T cell responses to AZD1222 COVID-19 vaccine. This table comes from immunoSEQ multiplex PCR, and its TCRdb copy is limited to in-frame clones, with some not included. Counted here are some 200,000 clones, under 95% occurring once; the ten biggest clones make up 0.95% to 1%. Sequences were derived from peripheral blood, sampled on day 0 of AZD1222 vaccination. These receptors originate from an adult in good health.

This clone has only a few counts. The chain uses TRBV10-3 and TRBJ1-2; D perhaps matches TRBD1 (6 bases). This CDR3 spans 14 amino acids. V lost 3 bases and J 1 base, leaving 9 bases between the germline ends. Germline CDR1 reads ENHRY; CDR2 reads SYGVKD. In DNA form, the CDR3 reads TGTGCCATCAGTGAAGGGGGTCTTAACTATGGCTACACCTTC. Translating it yields CAISEGGLNYGYTF.

CDR3 region: CASSPTGAKVGGNTIYF. The CDR3 nucleotides are TGTGCCAGCAGCCCCACCGGGGCTAAGGTCGGCGGAAACACCATATATTTT. This chain links TRBV7-6 with TRBJ1-3; D possibly corresponds to TRBD1 (5 bases). With 5 bases removed from V and 4 bases from J, the gap between germline ends came to 21 bases. Germline CDR1 SGHVS, CDR2 FNYEAQ. This CDR3 is 17 amino acids long.

The V gene is TRBV24-1, the J gene TRBJ1-5, with D possibly being TRBD1 (5 bases). V was shortened by 8 bases and J by 1 base, with 14 bases between the two germline ends. CDR1 and CDR2 from the germline V gene are KGHDR and SFDVKD. CDR3 length: 15 amino acids. CDR3 DNA sequence: TGTGCCACCACCGAGGCAGGGAAAAGCAATCAGCCCCAGCATTTT. Translating it yields CATTEAGKSNQPQHF.

This sequence joins TRBV6-1 and TRBJ2-3, with TRBD1 matching 8 bases. This CDR3 spans 17 amino acids. CDR1 is MNHNS, CDR2 SASEGT, per germline. J gave up 2 bases and V 2 bases, and 9 bases lay outside the gene matches. CDR3 coding DNA: TGTGCCAGCAGTGAAAAAGTGGACAGGGTACACACAGATACGCAGTATTTT. Protein sequence: CASSEKVDRVHTDTQYF.

This chain connects TRBV6-4 to TRBJ2-2; 8 bases map to TRBD1. The CDR3 has 15 residues. From germline, CDR1 is MRHNA and CDR2 SNTAGT. J gave up 1 base and V 4 bases, and 2 bases lay outside the gene matches. CDR3 DNA sequence: TGTGCCAGCAGTGCCGGGACAGGGAACACCGGGGAGCTGTTTTTT. This translates into CASSAGTGNTGELFF.

The rearrangement joins TRBV5-1 to TRBJ2-1; TRBD2 matches 9 bases. This CDR3 spans 16 amino acids. With V trimmed by 2 bases and J by 8 bases, 11 bases remained unmatched. Germline values: CDR1 SGHRS, CDR2 YFSETQ. The CDR3 loop reads CASSFPGSGSSHEQFF. The CDR3 DNA reads TGCGCCAGCAGCTTCCCGGGTAGCGGGAGTTCTCATGAGCAGTTCTTC.

Only one count was recorded for this clone. The rearrangement uses TRBV27 and TRBJ1-1; 9 bases line up with TRBD1. This CDR3 comprises 20 residues. V dropped 5 bases and J dropped 0; count of bases not matched to a gene: 19. Germline V gene data show CDR1 as MNHEY and CDR2 as SMNVEV (reference sequence). The CDR3 here is CASSPRQGVQFAAVNTEAFF. The CDR3 region has the DNA TGTGCCAGCAGTCCCCGACAGGGGGTTCAGTTTGCCGCAGTGAACACTGAAGCTTTCTTT.

DNA for the CDR3: TGTGCCAGCAGCTTCACTAACAGGGGAAACAAAAACATTCAGTACTTC. The encoded protein is CASSFTNRGNKNIQYF. The V gene is TRBV7-2, the J gene TRBJ2-4; 7 nucleotides align to TRBD1. Germline V lookup: CDR1 SGHTA, CDR2 FQGNSA. The junction had 8 bases not matched to a gene; V was cut back by 3 bases and J by 3 bases. The CDR3 loop spans 16 amino acids. The whole variable domain, remainder taken from reference TRBV7-2 and TRBJ2-4, is GAGVSQSPSNKVTEKGKDVELRCDPISGHTALYWYRQSLGQGLEFLIYFQGNSAPDKSGLPSDRFSAERTGGSVSTLTIQRTQQEDSAVYLCASSFTNRGNKNIQYFGAGTRLSVL.

The V call is TRBV6-5, the J call TRBJ2-7, with 7 bases that match TRBD2. The CDR3 consists of 15 residues. Germline CDR1 reads MNHEY; CDR2 reads SVGAGI. J lost 6 bases, V lost 5 bases, and 13 bases had no gene match. The CDR3: CASSPRAGRWGEQYF. Written as DNA, the CDR3 is TGTGCCAGCAGTCCCCGAGCGGGGCGCTGGGGCGAGCAGTACTTC.

The chain combines TRBV4-1 with TRBJ2-1, with 9 bases that match TRBD2. Per the germline V gene, CDR1 is MGHRA and CDR2 is YSYEKL. Trimming at V came to 0 bases and at J to 6 bases, leaving 12 bases not matched to a gene. The CDR3 is made up of 18 amino acids. The CDR3 bases are TGCGCCAGCAGCCAAGAATGGGAATCTAGCGGGGTTAGCAATGAGCAGTTCTTC. Protein product: CASSQEWESSGVSNEQFF.

The chain carries TRBV5-1 and TRBJ2-1; D unclear. V was pared by 2 bases and J by 4 bases, with 13 bases between. CDR1 is SGHRS, CDR2 YFSETQ, per germline. The CDR3 runs 15 residues. The CDR3 protein is CASSFGTRVYNEQFF. For the CDR3, the DNA is TGCGCCAGCAGCTTCGGAACACGCGTTTACAATGAGCAGTTCTTC. Combining the CDR3 with reference TRBV5-1 and TRBJ2-1 gives the whole variable domain KAGVTQTPRYLIKTRGQQVTLSCSPISGHRSVSWYQQTPGQGLQFLFEYFSETQRNKGNFPGRFSGRQFSNSRSEMNVSTLELGDSALYLCASSFGTRVYNEQFFGPGTRLTVL.

On this clone: One end of the junction is discordant with germline, which a read error may explain. This rearrangement joins TRBV6-5 to TRBJ2-7, with D uncertain. CDR3 length: 12 residues. Germline CDR1 MNHEY, CDR2 SVGAGI. CDR3 in DNA: TGTGCCAGCAGTCCACACACCCGGACGGTGTATTTC. Protein sequence: CASSPHTRTVYF.

This clone was counted a few times. The chain is built from TRBV18 and TRBJ1-1, with D possibly TRBD1 on 6 matching bases. With 3 bases removed from V and 7 bases from J, the gap between germline ends came to 18 bases. Germline V CDR1 and CDR2: KGHSH, LQKENI. The CDR3 contains 15 residues. The CDR3 region has the DNA TGTGCCAGCTCACCCGGATCGGGGGGCGGCTATGAAGCTTTCTTT. Its protein is CASSPGSGGGYEAFF.

The chain employs TRBV27 and TRBJ2-5; no clear D. V was shortened by 2 bases and J by 4 bases, with 11 bases between the two germline ends. In germline, CDR1 is MNHEY, CDR2 SMNVEV (reference sequence). CDR3 size: 14 residues. The CDR3 nucleotides are TGTGCCAGCAGTTTAGTAGGCAGCTCAGAGACCCAGTACTTC. Translating gives CASSLVGSSETQYF.

The rearrangement links TRBV7-9 to TRBJ1-6; a weak D match, TRBD1 (5 bases). Germline V gene data show CDR1 as SEHNR and CDR2 as FQNEAQ (reference sequence). The length of the CDR3 is 15 residues. V was shortened by 4 bases and J by 5 bases, with 12 bases between the two germline ends. The CDR3 loop is CASSSPEGNNSPLHF. CDR3 in DNA: TGTGCCAGCAGCTCGCCCGAGGGGAATAATTCACCCCTCCACTTT.

The rearrangement joins TRBV29-1 to TRBJ2-7; either TRBD1 or TRBD2 may fit D (5 bases each). The CDR3 has 12 amino acids. Trimming removed 4 bases from V and 7 bases from J, with 14 bases in between. Germline lookup yields CDR1 SQVTM and CDR2 ANQGSEA. The CDR3: CSVVPGTGEQYF. DNA for the CDR3: TGCAGCGTTGTACCAGGGACGGGTGAGCAGTACTTC.

The chain has TRBV12-5 and TRBJ2-5; 7 nucleotides agree with TRBD2. The germline V gene encodes CDR1 LGHNT and CDR2 FRNRAP. This CDR3 spans 17 amino acids. V lost 0 bases and J lost 6; bases outside the gene matches: 13. CDR3 sequence: CASGLVNTAREWQTQYF. Here the CDR3 DNA reads TGTGCTAGTGGTTTGGTGAACACAGCGCGGGAGTGGCAGACCCAGTACTTC.

The V call is TRBV18, the J call TRBJ1-4, with TRBD1 as a possible D gene (5 bases). Deletions cut 5 bases from V and 4 bases from J, with 8 bases between. The CDR3 extends over 13 amino acids. CDR1 and CDR2 from the germline V gene are KGHSH and LQKENI. CDR3 residues: CASSRGLNEKLFF. CDR3 bases: TGTGCCAGCTCAAGGGGCCTTAATGAAAAACTGTTTTTT.

The chain couples TRBV27 to TRBJ2-7; the D gene is possibly TRBD2 (5 bases). V lost 8 bases to trimming and J lost 1 base, with 12 bases between them. CDR1 is MNHEY, CDR2 SMNVEV, per germline (reference sequence). The CDR3 sequence is 13 residues long. The CDR3 sequence: CASLRTGSYEQYF. CDR3 DNA sequence: TGTGCCAGCCTCCGGACGGGATCCTACGAGCAGTACTTC.

The V gene is TRBV12-3 or TRBV12-4, the J gene TRBJ1-5, with no clear D. Trimming pared 2 bases from V and 4 bases from J, leaving 6 bases between. The CDR3 extends over 13 amino acids. CDR3 amino acids: CASSLSLNQPQHF. Here the CDR3 DNA reads TGTGCCAGCAGTTTATCGTTGAATCAGCCCCAGCATTTT.

The chain has TRBV5-6 and TRBJ2-7; 7 bases line up with TRBD1. Germline V gene sequence: CDR1 SGHDT, CDR2 YYEEEE. This CDR3 has 14 residues. The ends lost 4 bases at V and 3 bases at J; junction bases unmatched: 7. The CDR3 protein is CASSPTGKIYEQYF. DNA of the CDR3: TGTGCCAGCAGCCCGACAGGGAAGATCTACGAGCAGTACTTC.